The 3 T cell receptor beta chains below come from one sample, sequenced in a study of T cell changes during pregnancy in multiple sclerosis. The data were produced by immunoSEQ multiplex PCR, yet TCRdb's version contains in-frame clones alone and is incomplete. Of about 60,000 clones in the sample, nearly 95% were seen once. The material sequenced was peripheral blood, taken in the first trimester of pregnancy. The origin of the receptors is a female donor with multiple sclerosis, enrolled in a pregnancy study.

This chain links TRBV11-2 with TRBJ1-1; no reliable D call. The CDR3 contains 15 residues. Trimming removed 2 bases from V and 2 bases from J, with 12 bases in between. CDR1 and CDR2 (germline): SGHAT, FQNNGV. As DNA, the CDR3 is TGTGCCAGCAGCTTAAAGCCGGGAGGCAACACTGAAGCTTTCTTT. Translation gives CASSLKPGGNTEAFF. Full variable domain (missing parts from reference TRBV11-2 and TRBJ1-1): EAGVAQSPRYKIIEKRQSVAFWCNPISGHATLYWYQQILGQGPKLLIQFQNNGVVDDSQLPKDRFSAERLKGVDSTLKIQPAKLEDSAVYLCASSLKPGGNTEAFFGQGTRLTVV.

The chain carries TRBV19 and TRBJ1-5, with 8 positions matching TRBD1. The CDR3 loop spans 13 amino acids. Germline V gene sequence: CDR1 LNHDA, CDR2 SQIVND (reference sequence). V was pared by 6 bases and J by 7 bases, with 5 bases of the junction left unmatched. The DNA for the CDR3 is TGTGCCAGTAGGGGACAGGTTAACCAGCCCCAGCATTTT. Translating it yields CASRGQVNQPQHF. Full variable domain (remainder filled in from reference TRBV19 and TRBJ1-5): DGGITQSPKYLFRKEGQNVTLSCEQNLNHDAMYWYRQDPGQGLRLIYYSQIVNDFQKGDIAEGYSVSREKKESFPLTVTSAQKNPTAFYLCASRGQVNQPQHFGDGTRLSIL.

CDR3 nucleotide sequence: TGTGCCAGCAGGGGTCTAGTGTTGCGCGAGCAGTACTTC. Encoded protein: CASRGLVLREQYF. This chain connects TRBV27 to TRBJ2-7; D call uncertain. The CDR3 loop spans 13 amino acids. Looked up from germline, CDR1 is MNHEY and CDR2 is SMNVEV (reference sequence). The V gene lost 6 bases and the J gene lost 6 bases, with 15 bases spanning the gap.